A single T cell receptor beta chain is shown here with its context. Different DNA sequences within this sample yield the same CDR3. CDR3 length: 13 residues. The V end was cut by 4 bases, the J end by 4 bases, with 11 bases between. Germline V gene data show CDR1 as SGHRS and CDR2 as YFSETQ. The sample belongs to a study of blood T cell repertoires in COVID-19. Overall study: The origin of the acute and convalescent COVID-19 samples was the United States, Italy and Spain. T cells, B-cell-depleted T cells, or PBMCs supplied cDNA or gDNA.

TCRdb's table, derived via immunoSEQ multiplex PCR, lists solely in-frame clones and lacks some. The profile shows a few hundred thousand clones, around 84% of them singletons. Participant ages covered about 18 to 100 years across about two dozen US areas. The TCR comes from a man younger than 45 with acute COVID-19. The source material was PBMCs or T cells enriched from blood (not recorded which). The rearrangement joins TRBV5-1 to TRBJ1-2, with D possibly matching TRBD1 (5 bases). CDR3 sequence (DNA): TGCGCCAGCAGCCGGGGGTCCGGCTATGGCTACACCTTC. This codes for CASSRGSGYGYTF. Full variable domain (remainder filled in from reference TRBV5-1 and TRBJ1-2): KAGVTQTPRYLIKTRGQQVTLSCSPISGHRSVSWYQQTPGQGLQFLFEYFSETQRNKGNFPGRFSGRQFSNSRSEMNVSTLELGDSALYLCASSRGSGYGYTFGSGTRLTVV.